The 25 T cell receptor beta chains presented below share a single source sample, sequenced in a study of molecular identifiers for immune sequencing clone quantification (dated by TCRdb to the late 2010s). Receptor libraries were prepared by PCR. Sequenced using an Illumina HiSeq 4000. The public reads were quality trimmed at Q25 with fastp and then assembled into clones with MiXCR by TCRdb, keeping productive beta chains. A single entry per CDR3 protein holds the most common genes and DNA from its merged rows. Present in this sample are 490,000 or so distinct CDR3 sequences, over 20% of which were seen just once. The biggest ten clones account for about 0.78% of the sample. Material for sequencing was naive CD8+ T cells from blood, with Jurkat cell RNA spiked in. This specimen's cell subset or site label, per the study, means: FACS-sorted CD8+CD4-CCR7+CD45RA+ naive T cells. These receptors were taken from a human donor in good health. Some libraries in this study had Jurkat cell RNA spiked in.

Comments on this clonotype: A read error is likely, as this CDR3 ends without the conserved phenylalanine or tryptophan. The V and J genes are TRBV19 and TRBJ1-1, with unresolved D. Germline CDR1 reads LNHDA; CDR2 reads SQIVND (reference sequence). V shed 7 bases and J shed 5 bases, with 8 bases lying between them. This CDR3 comprises 11 residues. The DNA for the CDR3 is TGTGCCAGTAAAGATCGGACTGAAGCTTTCCTT. Encoded protein: CASKDRTEAFL.

This chain connects TRBV27 to TRBJ2-2; 8 bases agree with TRBD1. The CDR3 covers 16 residues. Germline CDR1 is MNHEY and CDR2 is SMNVEV (reference sequence). Trimming at V came to 5 bases and at J to 0 bases, leaving 5 bases not matched to a gene. CDR3 sequence: CASSPQDRANTGELFF. For the CDR3, the DNA is TGTGCCAGCAGTCCGCAGGACAGGGCGAACACCGGGGAGCTGTTTTTT.

This clonotype was found a few times. The genes are TRBV28 and TRBJ2-7, with a possible D match to TRBD2 (6 bases). V was shortened by 6 bases and J by 1 base, with 19 bases between the two germline ends. CDR3 length equals 16 residues. Germline V CDR1 and CDR2: MDHEN, SYDVKM. The CDR3 coding sequence is TGTGCCAGCAGCAATATACCTAGCGACCCGTCCTACGAGCAGTACTTC. Translated, it gives CASSNIPSDPSYEQYF.

Comments on this clonotype: A much bigger clone sits one base away, suggesting this may be a read error. The CDR3 does not close with the conserved phenylalanine or tryptophan, likely indicating a read error. This chain uses TRBV4-1 with TRBJ1-1, with 9 bases aligning to TRBD1. The junction had 5 bases not matched to a gene; V was cut back by 3 bases and J by 6 bases. The length of the CDR3 is 14 residues. The germline V gene encodes CDR1 MGHRA and CDR2 YSYEKL. DNA of the CDR3: TGCGCCAGCAGCCAGAGGACAGGGGTCGCTGAAGCTTTCCTT. This sequence encodes CASSQRTGVAEAFL.

Of note for this clonotype: A read error may explain this, as a much larger clone is one base away. The DNA for the CDR3 is TGCGTCAGCAGCTCCTCTAGCGGACCGGCAGATACGCAGTATTTT. It specifies CVSSSSSGPADTQYF. This chain links TRBV4-3 with TRBJ2-3, with 7 positions matching TRBD2. Per the germline V gene, CDR1 is LGHNA and CDR2 is YSLEER. The CDR3 has 15 residues.

This clonotype was picked up many times. The chain employs TRBV5-6 and TRBJ2-3, with D perhaps assigned TRBD1 or TRBD2 (5 bases each). Deletions cut 4 bases from V and 2 bases from J, with 14 bases between. Germline CDR1 and CDR2: SGHDT and YYEEEE. The length of the CDR3 is 15 residues. CDR3 sequence (DNA): TGTGCCAGCAGCAGCGTGAGGGGCCTCACAGATACGCAGTATTTT. Residues: CASSSVRGLTDTQYF.

V gene TRBV27 combines with J gene TRBJ1-5; perhaps TRBD1 as D (5 bases). The CDR3 spans 19 residues. Per the germline V gene, CDR1 is MNHEY and CDR2 is SMNVEV (reference sequence). V was cut by 5 bases and J by 2 bases, with 25 bases left in between. CDR3: CASSATPGTGVFGNQPQHF. Here the CDR3 DNA reads TGTGCCAGCAGTGCTACACCCGGGACGGGGGTTTTTGGCAATCAGCCCCAGCATTTT.

This clonotype was seen a handful of times. V gene TRBV6-2 or TRBV6-3 combines with J gene TRBJ2-7; 9 bases line up with TRBD2. Trimming cost V 6 bases and J 4 bases; bases outside gene matches: 4. Germline lookup yields CDR1 MNHEY and CDR2 SVGEGT. The CDR3 extends over 13 amino acids. CDR3 bases: TGTGCCAGCAGGATAGCGGGAGTTTACGAGCAGTACTTC. This encodes CASRIAGVYEQYF.

To note about this clonotype: Given a much more abundant clone one base away, this may be a read error. The rearrangement links TRBV2 to TRBJ2-5; 11 bases are a match to TRBD2. The CDR3 spans 15 residues. Germline V CDR1 and CDR2: SNHLY, FYNNEI. The CDR3 loop reads CASSDALAGVETRYF. Here the CDR3 DNA reads TGTGCCAGCAGCGACGCACTAGCGGGGGTAGAGACCCGGTACTTC.

This clonotype came up a few times. The V call is TRBV20-1, the J call TRBJ1-4; weak D call: TRBD1 (6 bases). The V and J ends lost 1 base and 7 bases respectively, with 22 bases between them. This CDR3 contains 17 residues. From germline, CDR1 is DFQATT and CDR2 SNEGSKA (reference sequence). Here the CDR3 DNA reads TGCAGTGCTAGAGGGTCCCTTGAGAGGACAGCCGGTGAAAAACTGTTTTTT. As protein: CSARGSLERTAGEKLFF.

This clonotype was counted between two and nine times. V gene TRBV27 combines with J gene TRBJ1-2, with D perhaps matching TRBD1 (5 bases). V lost 6 bases and J 4 bases, leaving 15 bases between the germline ends. The CDR3 is 14 residues long. Germline CDR1 and CDR2: MNHEY and SMNVEV (reference sequence). This CDR3 reads CASSPFGGGYGYTF. CDR3 nucleotides: TGTGCCAGCAGCCCCTTTGGGGGGGGCTATGGCTACACCTTC.

This chain joins TRBV19 and TRBJ2-3; TRBD2 matches at 7 bases. Per germline, CDR1 LNHDA and CDR2 SQIVND (reference sequence). Trimming cost V 1 base and J 1 base; bases outside gene matches: 2. The CDR3 sequence is 15 residues long. The CDR3 sequence: CASSIVSGGTDTQYF. The CDR3 coding sequence is TGTGCCAGTAGTATAGTGAGCGGGGGCACAGATACGCAGTATTTT. Supplemented by reference TRBV19 and TRBJ2-3, the full variable domain reads DGGITQSPKYLFRKEGQNVTLSCEQNLNHDAMYWYRQDPGQGLRLIYYSQIVNDFQKGDIAEGYSVSREKKESFPLTVTSAQKNPTAFYLCASSIVSGGTDTQYFGPGTRLTVL.

This clonotype was picked up many times. The chain carries TRBV7-9 and TRBJ2-7, with a possible D match to TRBD1 (6 bases). In germline, CDR1 is SEHNR, CDR2 FQNEAQ (reference sequence). The CDR3 runs to 14 residues. V was shortened by 1 base and J by 3 bases, with 10 bases between the two germline ends. CDR3 nucleotide sequence: TGTGCCAGCAGCTTAGGGGGGCGAGGCTACGAGCAGTACTTC. This encodes CASSLGGRGYEQYF. Variable domain in full (rest from reference TRBV7-9 and TRBJ2-7): DTGVSQNPRHKITKRGQNVTFRCDPISEHNRLYWYRQTLGQGPEFLTYFQNEAQLEKSRLLSDRFSAERPKGSFSTLEIQRTEQGDSAMYLCASSLGGRGYEQYFGPGTRLTVT.

In regard to this clonotype: One base away lies a much larger clone, so this may be a sequencing read error. The V and J genes are TRBV7-9 and TRBJ2-3, with a tentative D call TRBD2 (6 bases). Per germline, CDR1 SEHNR and CDR2 FQNEAQ (reference sequence). The CDR3 loop spans 15 amino acids. The CDR3 DNA sequence: TGTGCCAGCAGCGCCGGACTATCAAAGACAGATACGCAGTGTTTT. Its protein product is CASSAGLSKTDTQCF.

The chain has TRBV4-3 and TRBJ2-5, with D perhaps TRBD1 (5 bases). The ends were cut back, 0 bases at V and 5 bases at J, with 13 bases in the middle. CDR3 size: 15 residues. Germline CDR1 is LGHNA and CDR2 is YSLEER. CDR3 amino acids: CASSQDLTGKETQYF. The CDR3 DNA reads as TGCGCCAGCAGCCAAGATCTTACAGGCAAGGAGACCCAGTACTTC.

This clonotype showed up just a few times. J is TRBJ1-2 and V is TRBV4-3; 7 nucleotides agree with TRBD1. J lost 4 bases, V lost 1 base, and 9 bases had no gene match. The CDR3 is 16 residues long. Germline lookup yields CDR1 LGHNA and CDR2 YSLEER. This CDR3 is CASSQGLSGTAYGYTF. Written as DNA, the CDR3 is TGCGCCAGCAGCCAAGGGCTCTCCGGGACAGCCTATGGCTACACCTTC.

This clonotype was found a few times. This chain joins TRBV7-9 and TRBJ1-3, with a tentative D call TRBD1 (6 bases). From germline, CDR1 is SEHNR and CDR2 FQNEAQ (reference sequence). Trimming shortened V by 4 bases and J by 4 bases, and 17 bases separated the two germline ends. This CDR3 has 16 amino acids. CDR3 coding DNA: TGTGCCAGCAGCTCCCGAACAGGGCCCCACGGAAACACCATATATTTT. Protein: CASSSRTGPHGNTIYF.

In the case of this clonotype: With a much larger clone just one base away, this may be a read error. The chain joins TRBV6-1 to TRBJ2-5, with D perhaps matching TRBD2 (5 bases). The CDR3 has 16 residues. Per the germline V gene, CDR1 is MNHNS and CDR2 is SASEGT. V was pared by 5 bases and J by 1 base, with 17 bases between. CDR3 protein: CASSSPGIGSQETQYF. As DNA, the CDR3 is TGTGCCAGCAGTAGTCCCGGGATAGGTTCCCAAGAGACCCAGTACTTC.

The sample holds many counts of this clonotype. The chain carries TRBV4-1 and TRBJ1-1; D possibly corresponds to TRBD1 (6 bases). Germline V CDR1 and CDR2: MGHRA, YSYEKL. V was pared by 4 bases and J by 7 bases, with 16 bases between. This CDR3 has 14 residues. CDR3 sequence reads: CASSLTAGGSEAFF. For the CDR3, the DNA is TGCGCCAGCAGCCTCACAGCGGGGGGCAGTGAAGCTTTCTTT.

This clonotype has ten or more counts. This chain links TRBV7-9 with TRBJ2-7; D may be TRBD2 (6 bases). The germline V gene encodes CDR1 SEHNR and CDR2 FQNEAQ (reference sequence). The ends were cut back, 4 bases at V and 3 bases at J, with 16 bases in the middle. The CDR3 extends over 15 amino acids. CDR3 coding DNA: TGTGCCAGCAGCTCTACTAGCTCGGGGATCTACGAGCAGTACTTC. Amino acids: CASSSTSSGIYEQYF.

This clonotype was seen ten or more times. The V call is TRBV29-1, the J call TRBJ2-2; TRBD1 aligns across 9 bases. Germline V gene sequence: CDR1 SQVTM, CDR2 ANQGSEA. V dropped 3 bases and J dropped 3; count of bases not matched to a gene: 5. This CDR3 spans 15 amino acids. The CDR3 region has the DNA TGCAGCGTTGATTCGGGACAGGGATACACCGGGGAGCTGTTTTTT. It codes for CSVDSGQGYTGELFF.

In this sample, this clonotype turned up many times. This rearrangement joins TRBV27 to TRBJ2-7; 9 bases align to TRBD1. V shed 2 bases, J shed 7 bases, and the junction held 9 bases outside the gene matches. Germline-derived CDR1 and CDR2 are MNHEY and SMNVEV (reference sequence). This CDR3 has 15 residues. The CDR3 coding sequence is TGTGCCAGCAGTTTAATGGGACAGGGTTTTTGGGAGCAGTACTTC. Translating gives CASSLMGQGFWEQYF.

This clonotype occurred many times. The rearrangement joins TRBV3-1 to TRBJ1-4; D ambiguous. From germline, CDR1 is LGHDT and CDR2 YNNKEL (reference sequence). Trimming took 4 bases from V and 0 from J, leaving 12 bases between them. This CDR3 has 16 amino acids. The CDR3 DNA follows: TGTGCCAGCAGCCCTAACCTACGTGCAACTAATGAAAAACTGTTTTTT. It is translated as CASSPNLRATNEKLFF.

This clonotype showed up just a few times. At one of its ends the junction is not consistent with the germline gene, which may arise from a read error. The chain uses TRBV4-3 and TRBJ2-2; weak D call: TRBD2 (6 bases). CDR1 is LGHNA, CDR2 YSLEER, per germline. The CDR3 consists of 16 residues. The CDR3 bases are TGCGCCAGCACCCAAGGGGTAGCGGCGAACACCGGGGAGCTGTTTTTT. This translates into CASTQGVAANTGELFF.

Worth noting for this clonotype: Just one base apart from a much larger clone, this may be a read error. V gene TRBV30 combines with J gene TRBJ2-1, with 8 bases that match TRBD1. The CDR3 length is 15 residues. Germline lookup yields CDR1 GTSNPN and CDR2 SVGIG (reference sequence). CDR3 bases: TGTGCCTGGAGTCAGGGGGCGCCTAGTTACAATGAGCAGTCCTTC. This codes for CAWSQGAPSYNEQSF.